What follows describes a single T cell receptor (beta chain). The data derive from a study of T cell changes during pregnancy in multiple sclerosis. Here immunoSEQ multiplex PCR was the method, and the copy in TCRdb shows in-frame clones only, minus some. The top ten hold under 2.5% of the sample, which has over 50,000 clones, 92% seen once. This CDR3 is built from 14 residues. With V trimmed by 5 bases and J by 2 bases, 5 bases remained unmatched. CDR1 and CDR2 from the germline V gene are SEHNR and FQNEAQ (reference sequence). The sequencing used peripheral blood, collected in the first trimester of pregnancy. This clonotype was sampled from a female donor with multiple sclerosis, enrolled in a pregnancy study. The chain couples TRBV7-9 to TRBJ2-7; the match to TRBD1 covers 8 bases. CDR3 loop: CASSQRDRPYEQYF. The CDR3 DNA sequence: TGTGCCAGCAGCCAACGGGACAGGCCCTACGAGCAGTACTTC.